The count of the clone carrying this TCR beta chain is one. The source of the sample is a study of T-cell memory formation after mild COVID-19. Researchers used 5'RACE with constant-segment primers to make TCR alpha and TCR beta cDNA libraries that carry sample barcodes and UMIs. TCRdb re-derived calls from the 5' RACE reads in MiXCR, one entry per CDR3 protein. The sample shows a few hundred thousand distinct CDR3 sequences, around a sixth of them seen only once. The CDR3 is made up of 11 amino acids. V lost 4 bases to trimming and J lost 10 bases, with 9 bases between them. Germline V gene sequence: CDR1 SGHDT, CDR2 YYEEEE.

Specimen: PBMCs or a T cell subset sorted from them (not recorded which). This clonotype was sampled from a man aged 18 to 30 who had mild COVID-19 (a few samples of this study predate the infection). Cell type and time point are not known. The rearrangement joins TRBV5-6 to TRBJ2-1, with D unresolved. The CDR3 loop reads CASSRDPEQFF. CDR3 sequence (DNA): TGTGCCAGCAGCCGAGACCCGGAGCAGTTCTTC.